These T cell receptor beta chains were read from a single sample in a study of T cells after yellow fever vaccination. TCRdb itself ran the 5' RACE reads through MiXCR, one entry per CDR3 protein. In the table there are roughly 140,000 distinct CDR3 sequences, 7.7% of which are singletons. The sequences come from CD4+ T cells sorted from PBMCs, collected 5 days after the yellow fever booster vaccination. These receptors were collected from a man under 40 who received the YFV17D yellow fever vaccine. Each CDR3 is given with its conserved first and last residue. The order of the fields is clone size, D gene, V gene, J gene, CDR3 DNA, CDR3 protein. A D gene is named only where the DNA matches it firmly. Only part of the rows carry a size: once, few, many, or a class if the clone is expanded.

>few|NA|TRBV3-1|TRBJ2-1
TGTGCCAGCAGCGACAGGCCTTATGAGCAGTTCTTC
CASSDRPYEQFF
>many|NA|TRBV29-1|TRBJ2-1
TGCAGCGTTCGTCCGGGTGTCGACAATGAGCAGTTCTTC
CSVRPGVDNEQFF
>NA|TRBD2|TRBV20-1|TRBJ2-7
TGCAGTGCTAGGGTAGCGGGAAGAACCTACGAGCAGTACTTC
CSARVAGRTYEQYF
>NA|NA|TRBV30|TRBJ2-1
TGTGCCTGGAGTTCCCGTAATGAGCAGTTCTTC
CAWSSRNEQFF
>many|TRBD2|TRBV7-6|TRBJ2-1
TGTGCCAGCAGCTTAGCGTTAGCGGGAAATGAGCAGTTCTTC
CASSLALAGNEQFF
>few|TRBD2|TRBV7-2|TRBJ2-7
TGTGCCAGCAGCTGGACTAGCGGGAGGGCGCTAGTCTACGAGCAGTACTTC
CASSWTSGRALVYEQYF
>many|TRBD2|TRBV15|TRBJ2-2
TGTGCCACCAGCAGAGGATACGGGACTAGAAATTCCGGGGAGCTGTTTTTT
CATSRGYGTRNSGELFF
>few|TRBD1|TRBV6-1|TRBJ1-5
TGTGCCAGCAGCCCCCGGGACAGGGGCTTCAATCAGCCCCAGCATTTT
CASSPRDRGFNQPQHF
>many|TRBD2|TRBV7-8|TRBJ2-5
TGTGCCAGCAGCCCCTGGACTAGCTCAAACCCGGAGACCCAGTACTTC
CASSPWTSSNPETQYF
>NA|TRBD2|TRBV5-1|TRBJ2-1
TGCGCCAGCAGCTTACAAGGTAGCGGGAGCTCCTACAATGAGCAGTTCTTC
CASSLQGSGSSYNEQFF
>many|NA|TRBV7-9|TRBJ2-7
TGTGCCAGCAGCTTAGCTTCGGAAAAAGGCTCCTACGAGCAGTACTTC
CASSLASEKGSYEQYF
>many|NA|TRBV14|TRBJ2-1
TGTGCCAGCAGCCCCAAGACAGAGCAGTTCTTC
CASSPKTEQFF
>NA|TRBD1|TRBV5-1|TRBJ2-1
TGCGCCAGCAGCTTGGGAGCAGACAGGGGGCAGTTCTTC
CASSLGADRGQFF
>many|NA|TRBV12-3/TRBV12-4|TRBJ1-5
TGTGCCAGCAGCTCTTCGCGGGGGGATCAGCCCCAGCATTTT
CASSSSRGDQPQHF
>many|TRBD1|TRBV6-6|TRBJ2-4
TGTGCCAGCAGCTCAGACGACAGGGAAATTTTGGACTTC
CASSSDDREILDF
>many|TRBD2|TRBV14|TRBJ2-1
TGTGCCAGCAGCCACCTTGGGGGGGGCAGGCGACTGTCTCCTAGCGGGAAATACAATGAGCAGTTCTTC
CASSHLGGGRRLSPSGKYNEQFF
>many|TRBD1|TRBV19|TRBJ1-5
TGTGCCAGTAGTAACCAGGGGGGGGGCAATCAGCCCCAGCATTTT
CASSNQGGGNQPQHF
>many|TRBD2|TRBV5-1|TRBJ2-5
TGCGCCAGCAGCGGTGGACTAGCGGAGGCCGAGACCCAGTACTTC
CASSGGLAEAETQYF
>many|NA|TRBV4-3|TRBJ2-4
TGCGCCAGCAGCCAGGGCGGGACCGCTAGAGCCAAAAACATTCAGTACTTC
CASSQGGTARAKNIQYF
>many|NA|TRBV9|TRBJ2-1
TGTGCCAGCAGCCACGGGGCTAGCGCATACAATGAGCAGTTCTTC
CASSHGASAYNEQFF
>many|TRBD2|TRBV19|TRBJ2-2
TGTGCCAGTCGATCAGGGACTAGACCCAGAGGCGGGGAGCTGTTTTTT
CASRSGTRPRGGELFF
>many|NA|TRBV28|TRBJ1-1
TGTGCCAGCAGGCCTCCGGGACGCAACACTGAAGCTTTCTTT
CASRPPGRNTEAFF